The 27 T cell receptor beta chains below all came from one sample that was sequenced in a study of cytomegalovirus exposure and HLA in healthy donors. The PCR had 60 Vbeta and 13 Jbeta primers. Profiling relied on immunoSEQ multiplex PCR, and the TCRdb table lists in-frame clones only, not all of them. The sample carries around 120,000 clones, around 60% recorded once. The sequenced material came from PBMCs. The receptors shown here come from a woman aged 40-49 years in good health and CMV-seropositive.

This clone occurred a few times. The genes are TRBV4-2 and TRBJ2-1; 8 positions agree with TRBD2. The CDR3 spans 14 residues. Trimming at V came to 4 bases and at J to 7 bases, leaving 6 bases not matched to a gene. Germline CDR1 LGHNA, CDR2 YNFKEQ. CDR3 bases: TGTGCCAGCAGCCGAGGGACTAGTGGGAATGAGCAGTTCTTC. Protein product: CASSRGTSGNEQFF.

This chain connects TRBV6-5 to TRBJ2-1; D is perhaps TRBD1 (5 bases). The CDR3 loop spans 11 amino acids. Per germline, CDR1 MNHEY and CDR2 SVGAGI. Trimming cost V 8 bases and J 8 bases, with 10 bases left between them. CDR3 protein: CASSRGDEQFF. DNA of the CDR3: TGTGCCAGCTCAAGGGGCGATGAGCAGTTCTTC.

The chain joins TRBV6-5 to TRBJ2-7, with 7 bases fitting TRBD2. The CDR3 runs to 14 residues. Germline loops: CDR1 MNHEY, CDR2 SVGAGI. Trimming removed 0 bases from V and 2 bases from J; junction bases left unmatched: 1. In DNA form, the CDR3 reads TGTGCCAGCAGTTACTCCGCGGGAGCCTACGAGCAGTACTTC. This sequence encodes CASSYSAGAYEQYF.

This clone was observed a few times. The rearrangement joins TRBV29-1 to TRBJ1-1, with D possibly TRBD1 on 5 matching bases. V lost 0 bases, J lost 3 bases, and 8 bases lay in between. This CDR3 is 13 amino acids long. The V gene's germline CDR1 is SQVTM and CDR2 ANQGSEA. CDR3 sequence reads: CSVEDGGDTEAFF. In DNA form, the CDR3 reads TGCAGCGTTGAAGACGGGGGGGACACTGAAGCTTTCTTT. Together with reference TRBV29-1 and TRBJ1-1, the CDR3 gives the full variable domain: SAVISQKPSRDICQRGTSLTIQCQVDSQVTMMFWYRQQPGQSLTLIATANQGSEATYESGFVIDKFPISRPNLTFSTLTVSNMSPEDSSIYLCSVEDGGDTEAFFGQGTRLTVV.

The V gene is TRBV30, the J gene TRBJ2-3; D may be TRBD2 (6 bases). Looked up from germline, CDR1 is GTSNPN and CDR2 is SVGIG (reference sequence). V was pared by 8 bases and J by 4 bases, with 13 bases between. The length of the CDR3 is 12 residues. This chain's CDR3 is CAGSGVADTQYF. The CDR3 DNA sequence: TGTGCCGGTAGCGGAGTCGCAGATACGCAGTATTTT. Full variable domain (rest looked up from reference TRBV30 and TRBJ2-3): SQTIHQWPATLVQPVGSPLSLECTVEGTSNPNLYWYRQAAGRGLQLLFYSVGIGQISSEVPQNLSASRPQDRQFILSSKKLLLSDSGFYLCAGSGVADTQYFGPGTRLTVL.

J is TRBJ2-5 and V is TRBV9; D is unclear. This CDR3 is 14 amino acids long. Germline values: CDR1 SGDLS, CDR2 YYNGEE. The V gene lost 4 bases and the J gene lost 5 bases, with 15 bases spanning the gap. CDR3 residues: CASSPNLWAETQYF. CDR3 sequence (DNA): TGTGCCAGCAGCCCCAACTTGTGGGCTGAGACCCAGTACTTC.

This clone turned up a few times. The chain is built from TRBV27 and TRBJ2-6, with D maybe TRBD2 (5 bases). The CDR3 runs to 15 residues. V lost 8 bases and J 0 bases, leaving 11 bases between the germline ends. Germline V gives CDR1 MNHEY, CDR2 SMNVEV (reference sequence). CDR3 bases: TGTGCCAGCGCGGGTACATTCTCTGGGGCCAACGTCCTGACTTTC. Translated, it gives CASAGTFSGANVLTF. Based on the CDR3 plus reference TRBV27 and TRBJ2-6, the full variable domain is EAQVTQNPRYLITVTGKKLTVTCSQNMNHEYMSWYRQDPGLGLRQIYYSMNVEVTDKGDVPEGYKVSRKEKRNFPLILESPSPNQTSLYFCASAGTFSGANVLTFGAGSRLTVL.

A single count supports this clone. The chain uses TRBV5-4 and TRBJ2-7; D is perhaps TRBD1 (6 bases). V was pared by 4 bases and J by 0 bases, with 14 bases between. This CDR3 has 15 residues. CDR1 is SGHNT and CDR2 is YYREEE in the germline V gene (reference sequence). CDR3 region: CASSARKGDSYEQYF. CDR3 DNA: TGTGCCAGCAGCGCCAGGAAGGGGGACTCCTACGAGCAGTACTTC.

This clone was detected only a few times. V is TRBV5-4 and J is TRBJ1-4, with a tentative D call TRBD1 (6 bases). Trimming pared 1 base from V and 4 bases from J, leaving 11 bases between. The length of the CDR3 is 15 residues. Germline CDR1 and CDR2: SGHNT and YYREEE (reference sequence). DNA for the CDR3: TGTGCCAGCAGCTTGAACAGGGCCGTTAATGAAAAACTGTTTTTT. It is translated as CASSLNRAVNEKLFF.

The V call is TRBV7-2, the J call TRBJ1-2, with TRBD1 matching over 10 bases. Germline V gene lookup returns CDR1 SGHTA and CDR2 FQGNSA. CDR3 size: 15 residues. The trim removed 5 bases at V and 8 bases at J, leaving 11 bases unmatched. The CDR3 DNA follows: TGTGCCAGCAGCCGCGACAGGGGGCGAGGCGGCGGCTACACCTTC. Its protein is CASSRDRGRGGGYTF.

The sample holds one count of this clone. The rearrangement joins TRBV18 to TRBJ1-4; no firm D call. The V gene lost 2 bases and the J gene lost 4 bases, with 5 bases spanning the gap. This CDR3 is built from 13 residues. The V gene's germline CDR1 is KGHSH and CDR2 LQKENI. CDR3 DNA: TGTGCCAGCTCACCAGAGATTAATGAAAAACTGTTTTTT. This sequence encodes CASSPEINEKLFF.

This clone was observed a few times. The CDR3 region is CASSQFTGTGADTQYF. The DNA for the CDR3 is TGCGCCAGCAGCCAATTCACCGGGACAGGGGCAGATACGCAGTATTTT. The gene calls are TRBV4-3 and TRBJ2-3; 10 bases are a match to TRBD1. The CDR3 loop spans 16 amino acids. The germline CDR1 and CDR2 sequences are LGHNA and YSLEER. Unmatched junction bases numbered 6, after V lost 2 bases and J lost 4 bases.

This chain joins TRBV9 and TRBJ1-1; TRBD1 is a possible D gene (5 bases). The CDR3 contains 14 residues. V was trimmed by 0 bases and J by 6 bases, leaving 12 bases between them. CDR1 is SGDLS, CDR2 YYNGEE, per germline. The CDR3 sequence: CASSVGGRASEAFF. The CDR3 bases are TGTGCCAGCAGCGTAGGGGGCAGGGCATCTGAAGCTTTCTTT.

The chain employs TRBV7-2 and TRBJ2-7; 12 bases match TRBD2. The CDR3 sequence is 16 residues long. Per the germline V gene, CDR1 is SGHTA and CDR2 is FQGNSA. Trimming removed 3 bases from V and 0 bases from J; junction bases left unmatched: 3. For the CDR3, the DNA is TGTGCCAGCAGCTTGACTAGCGGGAGACTCTCCTACGAGCAGTACTTC. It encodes CASSLTSGRLSYEQYF.

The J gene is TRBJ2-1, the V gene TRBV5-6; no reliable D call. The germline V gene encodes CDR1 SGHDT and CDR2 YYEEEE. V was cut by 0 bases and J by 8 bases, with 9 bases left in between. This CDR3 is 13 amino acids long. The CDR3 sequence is CASSLGFGHEQFF. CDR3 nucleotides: TGTGCCAGCAGCTTGGGCTTCGGTCATGAGCAGTTCTTC. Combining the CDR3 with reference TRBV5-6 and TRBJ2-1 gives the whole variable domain DAGVTQSPTHLIKTRGQQVTLRCSPKSGHDTVSWYQQALGQGPQFIFQYYEEEERQRGNFPDRFSGHQFPNYSSELNVNALLLGDSALYLCASSLGFGHEQFFGPGTRLTVL.

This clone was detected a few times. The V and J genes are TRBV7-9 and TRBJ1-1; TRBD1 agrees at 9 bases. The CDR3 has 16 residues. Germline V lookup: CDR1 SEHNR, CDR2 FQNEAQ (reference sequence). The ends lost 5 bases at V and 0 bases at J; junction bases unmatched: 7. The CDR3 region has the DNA TGTGCCAGCAGCCCCATCCGGGACAGGGTGAACACTGAAGCTTTCTTT. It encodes CASSPIRDRVNTEAFF.

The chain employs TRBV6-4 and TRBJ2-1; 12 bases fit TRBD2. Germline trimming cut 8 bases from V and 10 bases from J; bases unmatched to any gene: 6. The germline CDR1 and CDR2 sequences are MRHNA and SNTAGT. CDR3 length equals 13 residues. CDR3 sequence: CASRRGTSGEQFF. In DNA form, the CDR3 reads TGTGCCAGCCGCCGAGGGACTAGCGGGGAGCAGTTCTTC.

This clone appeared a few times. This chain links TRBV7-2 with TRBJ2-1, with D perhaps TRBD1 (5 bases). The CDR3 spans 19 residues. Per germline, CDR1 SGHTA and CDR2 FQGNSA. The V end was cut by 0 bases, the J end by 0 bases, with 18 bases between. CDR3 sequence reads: CASSLAGRAYRISYNEQFF. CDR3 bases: TGTGCCAGCAGCTTAGCAGGCAGGGCTTACCGGATCTCCTACAATGAGCAGTTCTTC.

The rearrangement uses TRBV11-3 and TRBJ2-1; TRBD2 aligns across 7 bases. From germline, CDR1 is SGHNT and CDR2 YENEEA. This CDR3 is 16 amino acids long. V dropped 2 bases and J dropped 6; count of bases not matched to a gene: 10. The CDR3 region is CASSLTVLGGSNEQFF. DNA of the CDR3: TGTGCCAGCAGCTTAACAGTTCTTGGCGGGAGCAATGAGCAGTTCTTC.

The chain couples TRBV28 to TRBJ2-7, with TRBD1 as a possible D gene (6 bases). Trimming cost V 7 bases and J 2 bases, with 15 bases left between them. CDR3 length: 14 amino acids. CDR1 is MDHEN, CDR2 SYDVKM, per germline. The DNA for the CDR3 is TGTGCCAGCACGAGGGTTGAGGGGGCCTACGAGCAGTACTTC. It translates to CASTRVEGAYEQYF.

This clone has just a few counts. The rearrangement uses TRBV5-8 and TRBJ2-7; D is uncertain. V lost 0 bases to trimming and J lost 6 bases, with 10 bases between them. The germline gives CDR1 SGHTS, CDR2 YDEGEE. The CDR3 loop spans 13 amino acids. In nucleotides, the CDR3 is TGTGCCAGCAGCTTGGGGCAGACTTCCGAGCAGTACTTC. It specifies CASSLGQTSEQYF.

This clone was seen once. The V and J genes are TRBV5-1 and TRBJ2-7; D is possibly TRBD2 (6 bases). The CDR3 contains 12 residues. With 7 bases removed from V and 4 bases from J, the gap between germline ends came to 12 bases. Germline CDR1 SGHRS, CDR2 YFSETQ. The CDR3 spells CASGFGGYEQYF. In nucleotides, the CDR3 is TGCGCCAGCGGTTTCGGGGGTTACGAGCAGTACTTC.

The CDR3 loop is CASSQDFASGPRSYEQYF. The CDR3 bases are TGCGCCAGCAGCCAAGATTTTGCTAGCGGGCCACGCTCCTACGAGCAGTACTTC. V is TRBV4-3 and J is TRBJ2-7; 8 bases fit TRBD2. J gave up 0 bases and V 0 bases, and 10 bases lay outside the gene matches. The CDR3 extends over 18 amino acids. Per the germline V gene, CDR1 is LGHNA and CDR2 is YSLEER.

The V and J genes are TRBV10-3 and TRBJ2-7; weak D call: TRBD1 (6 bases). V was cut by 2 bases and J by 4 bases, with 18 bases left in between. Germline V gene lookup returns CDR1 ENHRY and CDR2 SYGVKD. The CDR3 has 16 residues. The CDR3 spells CAISEGGHGARYEQYF. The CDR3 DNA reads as TGTGCCATCAGTGAGGGGGGACATGGGGCGCGGTACGAGCAGTACTTC.

In DNA, the CDR3 is TGTGCCAGCAGCTTACAGGGGGCAATTTCCTACAATGAGCAGTTCTTC. This sequence encodes CASSLQGAISYNEQFF. The rearrangement joins TRBV7-3 to TRBJ2-1; 8 bases fit TRBD1. The J segment lost 1 base and the V segment lost 2 bases, leaving 4 bases of the junction unmatched. Germline loops: CDR1 SGHTA, CDR2 FQGTGA. This CDR3 has 16 amino acids.

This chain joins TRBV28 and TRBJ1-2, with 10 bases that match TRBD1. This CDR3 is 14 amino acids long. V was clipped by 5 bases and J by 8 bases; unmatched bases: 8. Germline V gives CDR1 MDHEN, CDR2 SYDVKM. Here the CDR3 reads CASSTGTGVRGYTF. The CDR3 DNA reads TGTGCCAGCAGTACCGGGACAGGGGTGAGGGGCTACACCTTC.

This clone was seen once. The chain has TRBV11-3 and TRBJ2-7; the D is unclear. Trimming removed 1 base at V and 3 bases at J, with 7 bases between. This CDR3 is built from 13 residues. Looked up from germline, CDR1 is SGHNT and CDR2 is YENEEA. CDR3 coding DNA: TGTGCCAGCAGCTTAGTGTCCAACTACGAGCAGTACTTC. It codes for CASSLVSNYEQYF.